This T cell receptor beta chain emerged from a study of T cells in Graves' hyperthyroidism and ophthalmopathy. CDR1 is SEHNR, CDR2 FQNEAQ, per germline (reference sequence). V was cut by 3 bases and J by 5 bases, with 10 bases left in between. The CDR3 runs to 13 residues. RNA transcripts served as the template for amplifying TCR beta CDR3 regions. First-round RT-PCR targeting the TCR CDR3 was performed with the HTBI primer set. TCRdb itself ran the multiplex PCR reads through MiXCR, one entry per CDR3 protein. The data hold roughly 400,000 distinct CDR3 sequences, with roughly an eighth observed a single time. This clonotype has at least ten counts.

The V and J genes are TRBV7-9 and TRBJ2-5, with D possibly called TRBD1 or TRBD2 (6 bases each). The clonotype originates from a man in his fifties or sixties with Graves' ophthalmopathy. Material for sequencing was blood. CDR3 DNA sequence: TGTGCCAGCAGCTTTACGGGGGCCGAGACCCAGTACTTC. Amino acids: CASSFTGAETQYF.